Listed below are T cell receptor beta chains from one sample, sequenced in a study of cytomegalovirus exposure and HLA in healthy donors. Repertoires were generated with immunoSEQ multiplex PCR, while TCRdb's copy carries only in-frame clones and drops some. The sample yields roughly 13,000 clones, 55% to 75% seen once. Sequenced material: PBMCs. Receptors originate from a woman between 45 and 65 years old in good health and CMV-seropositive. Both conserved end residues are part of each CDR3. D genes are given only for firm matches. A row's size may be missing; if present it is once, few, many or a size class.

>TRBJ2-7|.|once|TRBV11-2
CASSSGAGSYEQYF
TGTGCCAGCAGCTCTGGGGCAGGGTCGTACGAGCAGTACTTC
>TRBJ2-7|TRBD2|.|TRBV6-5
CASSSQAGAYEQYF
TGTGCCAGCAGTTCCCAAGCGGGGGCCTACGAGCAGTACTTC
>TRBJ1-3|.|.|TRBV6-5
CASRSSGNTIYF
TGTGCCAGCAGGAGCTCTGGAAACACCATATATTTT
>TRBJ2-2|TRBD2|.|TRBV7-2
CASSLVGGRATGELFF
TGTGCCAGCAGCTTAGTGGGCGGGAGGGCGACCGGGGAGCTGTTTTTT
>TRBJ1-2|.|few|TRBV29-1
CSALDAGYYTF
TGCAGCGCTCTCGACGCGGGGTACTACACCTTC
>TRBJ1-5|.|.|TRBV6-1
CASSEAGGQNQPQHF
TGTGCCAGCAGTGAAGCTGGGGGCCAAAATCAGCCCCAGCATTTT
>TRBJ2-1|.|once|TRBV28
CASSFQVWDEQFF
TGTGCCAGCAGTTTCCAGGTCTGGGATGAGCAGTTCTTC
>TRBJ1-4|TRBD1|.|TRBV4-1
CASSARQGKNEKLFF
TGCGCCAGCAGCGCCAGACAGGGGAAGAATGAAAAACTGTTTTTT
>TRBJ1-1|.|.|TRBV20-1
CSARTFIEAFF
TGCAGTGCTAGGACATTTATTGAAGCTTTCTTT
>TRBJ1-3|.|.|TRBV29-1
CSVGTSSGNTIYF
TGCAGCGTTGGAACCAGCTCTGGAAACACCATATATTTT
>TRBJ2-7|TRBD1|few|TRBV29-1
CSVDGQGGSYEQYF
TGCAGCGTTGACGGACAGGGGGGGAGCTACGAGCAGTACTTC
>TRBJ1-5|TRBD1|.|TRBV6-5
CASSRTGTGFQPQHF
TGTGCCAGCAGTCGCACCGGGACAGGGTTTCAGCCCCAGCATTTT
>TRBJ1-3|.|.|TRBV30
CAWSRGSGNTIYF
TGTGCCTGGAGCCGGGGGTCTGGAAACACCATATATTTT
>TRBJ2-7|.|.|TRBV21-1
CASSKGSSYEQYF
TGTGCCAGCAGCAAAGGGAGTTCCTACGAGCAGTACTTC
>TRBJ1-3|TRBD1|few|TRBV4-1
CASSQDSWTGKLSGNTIYF
TGCGCCAGCAGCCAAGATTCGTGGACAGGGAAACTCTCTGGAAACACCATATATTTT
>TRBJ1-1|TRBD1|.|TRBV4-1
CASSQEGGGQGLNTEAFF
TGCGCCAGCAGCCAAGAGGGAGGGGGACAGGGCTTGAACACTGAAGCTTTCTTT
>TRBJ1-1|TRBD1|.|TRBV7-9
CASSLDGDRPGATF
TGTGCCAGCAGCTTGGACGGGGACAGGCCCGGGGCGACCTTT
>TRBJ2-3|TRBD1|.|TRBV29-1
CSVRTGSSTDTQYF
TGCAGCGTCCGGACAGGTTCTAGCACAGATACGCAGTATTTT
>TRBJ2-1|TRBD2|.|TRBV6-5
CASSLAGGPYEQFF
TGTGCCAGCAGTTTAGCGGGAGGGCCCTATGAGCAGTTCTTC
>TRBJ2-7|TRBD1|few|TRBV2
CASRVYTGTGWNEQYF
TGTGCCAGCAGAGTCTACACCGGGACAGGGTGGAACGAGCAGTACTTC
>TRBJ2-7|TRBD1|once|TRBV7-7
CASSLGDRGYEQYF
TGTGCTAGCAGCTTAGGGGACAGGGGCTACGAGCAGTACTTC
>TRBJ1-1|TRBD1|.|TRBV6-5
CASRLDRGTEAFF
TGTGCCAGCAGACTCGACAGGGGGACTGAAGCTTTCTTT
>TRBJ1-1|TRBD1|.|TRBV6-5
CASIGLAGGEAFF
TGTGCCAGCATAGGGTTGGCAGGGGGTGAAGCTTTCTTT
>TRBJ1-2|.|.|TRBV6-5
CASSYREGGNYGYTF
TGTGCCAGCAGTTACAGGGAGGGAGGAAACTATGGCTACACCTTC
>TRBJ2-7|.|few|TRBV4-3
CASSQDVSTAQSWEQYF
TGCGCCAGCAGCCAGGACGTATCGACAGCCCAATCTTGGGAGCAGTACTTC